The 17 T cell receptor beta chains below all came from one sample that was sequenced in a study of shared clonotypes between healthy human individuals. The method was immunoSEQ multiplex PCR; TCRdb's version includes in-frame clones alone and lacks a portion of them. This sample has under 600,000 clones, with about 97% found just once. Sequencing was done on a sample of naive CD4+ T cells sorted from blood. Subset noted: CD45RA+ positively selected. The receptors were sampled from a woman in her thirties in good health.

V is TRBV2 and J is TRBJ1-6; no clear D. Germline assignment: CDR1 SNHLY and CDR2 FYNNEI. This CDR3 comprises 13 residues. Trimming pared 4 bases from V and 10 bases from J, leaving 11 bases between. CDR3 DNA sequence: TGTGCCAGCAGTGTCGGGCCCGGCTCACCCCTCCACTTT. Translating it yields CASSVGPGSPLHF.

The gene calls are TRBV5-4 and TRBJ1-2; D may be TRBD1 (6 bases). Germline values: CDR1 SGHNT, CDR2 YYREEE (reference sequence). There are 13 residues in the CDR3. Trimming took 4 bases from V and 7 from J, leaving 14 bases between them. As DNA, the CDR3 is TGTGCCAGCAGCCCGGACAGTGCGTTTGGCTACACCTTC. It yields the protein CASSPDSAFGYTF.

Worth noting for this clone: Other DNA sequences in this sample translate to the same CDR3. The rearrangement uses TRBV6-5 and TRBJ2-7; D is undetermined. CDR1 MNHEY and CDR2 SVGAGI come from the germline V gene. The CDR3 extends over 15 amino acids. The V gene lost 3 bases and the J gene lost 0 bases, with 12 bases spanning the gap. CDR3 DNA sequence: TGTGCCAGCAGTTATTCGACATTGAGCTCCTACGAGCAGTACTTC. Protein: CASSYSTLSSYEQYF.

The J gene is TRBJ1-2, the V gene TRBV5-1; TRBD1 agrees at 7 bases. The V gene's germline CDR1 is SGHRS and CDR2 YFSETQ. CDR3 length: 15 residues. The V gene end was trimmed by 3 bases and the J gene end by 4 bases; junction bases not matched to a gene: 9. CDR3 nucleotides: TGCGCCAGCAGCTCCGAAGGGGGCACCGGCTATGGCTACACCTTC. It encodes CASSSEGGTGYGYTF.

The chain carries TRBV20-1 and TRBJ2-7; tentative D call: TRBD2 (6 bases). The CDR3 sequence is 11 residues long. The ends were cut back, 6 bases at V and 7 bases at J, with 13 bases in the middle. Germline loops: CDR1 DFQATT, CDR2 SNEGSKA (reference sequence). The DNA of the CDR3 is TGCAGTGCCTCCGCGGGATTTGAGCAGTACTTC. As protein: CSASAGFEQYF.

The CDR3 region has the DNA TGTGCCAGCAGCGTACGGCCCGGGGAGCTGTTTTTT. It is translated as CASSVRPGELFF. The chain recombines TRBV9 with TRBJ2-2; no clear D. The CDR3 sequence is 12 residues long. Trimming took off 1 base at V and 6 bases at J, with 4 bases between the two ends. Germline V gives CDR1 SGDLS, CDR2 YYNGEE.

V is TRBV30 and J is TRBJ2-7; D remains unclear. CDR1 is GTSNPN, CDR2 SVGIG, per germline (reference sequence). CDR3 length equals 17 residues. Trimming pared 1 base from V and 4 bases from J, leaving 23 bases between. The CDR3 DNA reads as TGTGCCTGGAGTGACCTGGGGTTTTTACCCCCGCCATACGAGCAGTACTTC. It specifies CAWSDLGFLPPPYEQYF.

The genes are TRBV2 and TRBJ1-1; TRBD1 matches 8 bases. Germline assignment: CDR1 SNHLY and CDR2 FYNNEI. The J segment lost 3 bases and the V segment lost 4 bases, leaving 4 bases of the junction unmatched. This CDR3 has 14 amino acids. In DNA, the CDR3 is TGTGCCAGCAGTGCTAACAGGGGGGACACTGAAGCTTTCTTT. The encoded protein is CASSANRGDTEAFF.

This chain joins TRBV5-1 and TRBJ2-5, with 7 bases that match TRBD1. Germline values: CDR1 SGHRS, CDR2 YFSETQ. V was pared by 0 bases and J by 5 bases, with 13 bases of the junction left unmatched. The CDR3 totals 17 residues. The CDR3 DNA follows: TGCGCCAGCAGCTTGGAAGGCCGACAGGGAAATTGGGAGACCCAGTACTTC. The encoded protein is CASSLEGRQGNWETQYF.

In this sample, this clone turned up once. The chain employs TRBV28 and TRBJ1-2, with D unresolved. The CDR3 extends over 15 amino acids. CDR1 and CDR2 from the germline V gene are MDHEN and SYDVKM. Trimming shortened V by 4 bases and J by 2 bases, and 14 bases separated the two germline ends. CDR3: CASSSTEILNYGYTF. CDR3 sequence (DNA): TGTGCCAGCAGTTCGACGGAAATACTCAACTATGGCTACACCTTC.

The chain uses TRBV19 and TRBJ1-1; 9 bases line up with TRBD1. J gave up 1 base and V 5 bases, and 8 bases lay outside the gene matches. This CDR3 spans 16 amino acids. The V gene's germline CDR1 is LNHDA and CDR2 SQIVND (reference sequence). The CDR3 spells CASSSQGASGNTEAFF. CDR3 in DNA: TGTGCCAGTAGTTCACAGGGGGCGAGCGGGAACACTGAAGCTTTCTTT. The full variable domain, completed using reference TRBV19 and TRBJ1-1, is DGGITQSPKYLFRKEGQNVTLSCEQNLNHDAMYWYRQDPGQGLRLIYYSQIVNDFQKGDIAEGYSVSREKKESFPLTVTSAQKNPTAFYLCASSSQGASGNTEAFFGQGTRLTVV.

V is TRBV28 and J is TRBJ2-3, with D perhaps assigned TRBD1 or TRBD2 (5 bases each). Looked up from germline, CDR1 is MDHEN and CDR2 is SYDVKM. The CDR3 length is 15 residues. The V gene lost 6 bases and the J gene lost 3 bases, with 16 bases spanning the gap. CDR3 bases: TGTGCCAGCAGCCCACGGGGCAAACTAACAGATACGCAGTATTTT. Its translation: CASSPRGKLTDTQYF.

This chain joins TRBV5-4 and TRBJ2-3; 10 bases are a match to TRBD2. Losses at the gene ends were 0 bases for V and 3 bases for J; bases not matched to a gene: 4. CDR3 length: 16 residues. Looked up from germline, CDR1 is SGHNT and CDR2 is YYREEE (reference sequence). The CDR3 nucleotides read TGTGCCAGCAGCTTGGAACTAGCGGGACTAACAGATACGCAGTATTTT. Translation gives CASSLELAGLTDTQYF.

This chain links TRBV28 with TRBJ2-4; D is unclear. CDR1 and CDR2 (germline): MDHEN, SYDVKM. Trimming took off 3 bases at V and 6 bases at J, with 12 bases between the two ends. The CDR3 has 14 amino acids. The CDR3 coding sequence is TGTGCCAGCAGTTTCGTCCGGACCACAAACATTCAGTACTTC. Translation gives CASSFVRTTNIQYF.

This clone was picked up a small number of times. This CDR3 reads CAWSVAGANVLTF. CDR3 nucleotides: TGTGCCTGGAGTGTAGCTGGGGCCAACGTCCTGACTTTC. This chain joins TRBV30 and TRBJ2-6; D uncertain. The CDR3 has 13 amino acids. Trimming stripped 0 bases from V and 2 bases from J, with 2 bases between. CDR1 GTSNPN and CDR2 SVGIG come from the germline V gene (reference sequence). Based on the CDR3 plus reference TRBV30 and TRBJ2-6, the full variable domain is SQTIHQWPATLVQPVGSPLSLECTVEGTSNPNLYWYRQAAGRGLQLLFYSVGIGQISSEVPQNLSASRPQDRQFILSSKKLLLSDSGFYLCAWSVAGANVLTFGAGSRLTVL.

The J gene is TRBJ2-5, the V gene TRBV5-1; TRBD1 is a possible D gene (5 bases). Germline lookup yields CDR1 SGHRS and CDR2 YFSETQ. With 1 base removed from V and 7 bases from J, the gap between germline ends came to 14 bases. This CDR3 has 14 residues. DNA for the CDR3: TGCGCCAGCAGCTTGTTGCCAGGGCCAGGGACCCAGTACTTC. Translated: CASSLLPGPGTQYF.

The chain's CDR3 is CASSLGGGPRETQYF. The CDR3 nucleotides read TGCGCCAGCAGCTTGGGTGGGGGGCCGAGAGAGACCCAGTACTTC. The genes are TRBV5-1 and TRBJ2-5; either TRBD1 or TRBD2 may fit D (6 bases each). This CDR3 has 15 residues. V lost 0 bases and J lost 4, with 13 bases in between. Germline-derived CDR1 and CDR2 are SGHRS and YFSETQ.